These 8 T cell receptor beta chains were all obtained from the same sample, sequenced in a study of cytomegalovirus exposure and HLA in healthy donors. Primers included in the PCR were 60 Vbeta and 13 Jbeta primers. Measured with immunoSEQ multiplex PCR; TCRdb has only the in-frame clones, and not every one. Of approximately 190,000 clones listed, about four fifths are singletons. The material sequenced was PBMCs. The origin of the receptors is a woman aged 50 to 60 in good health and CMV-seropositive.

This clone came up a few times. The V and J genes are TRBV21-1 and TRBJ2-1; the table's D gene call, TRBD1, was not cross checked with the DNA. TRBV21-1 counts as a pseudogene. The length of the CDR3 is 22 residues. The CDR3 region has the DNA TGTGCCAGCAGCAAAGAAGGGGCGGGACAGGGGGTACTGCTGAGCTCCTACAATGAGCAGTTCTTC. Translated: CASSKEGAGQGVLLSSYNEQFF.

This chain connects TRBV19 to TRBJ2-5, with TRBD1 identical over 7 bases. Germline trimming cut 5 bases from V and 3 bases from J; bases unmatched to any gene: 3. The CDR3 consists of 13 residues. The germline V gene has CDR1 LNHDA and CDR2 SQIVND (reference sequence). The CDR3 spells CASSPGQKETQYF. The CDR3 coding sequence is TGTGCCAGTAGTCCGGGACAGAAAGAGACCCAGTACTTC.

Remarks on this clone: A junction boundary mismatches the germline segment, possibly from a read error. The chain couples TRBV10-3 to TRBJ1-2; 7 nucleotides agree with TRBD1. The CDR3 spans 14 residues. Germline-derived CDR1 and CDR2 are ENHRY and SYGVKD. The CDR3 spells CATSTGQTNYGYAF. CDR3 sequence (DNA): TGTGCCACTAGTACGGGACAGACGAACTATGGCTACGCCTTC.

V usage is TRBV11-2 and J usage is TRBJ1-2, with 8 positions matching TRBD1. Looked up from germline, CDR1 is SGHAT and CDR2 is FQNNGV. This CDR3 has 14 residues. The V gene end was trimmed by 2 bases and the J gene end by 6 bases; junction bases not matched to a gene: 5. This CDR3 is CASSLYGTGDGYTF. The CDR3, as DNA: TGTGCCAGCAGCTTATACGGGACAGGTGATGGCTACACCTTC.

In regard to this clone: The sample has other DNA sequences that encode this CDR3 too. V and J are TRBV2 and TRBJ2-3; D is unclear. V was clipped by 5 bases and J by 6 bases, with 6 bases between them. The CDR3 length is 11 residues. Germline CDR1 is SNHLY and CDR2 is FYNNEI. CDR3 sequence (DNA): TGTGCCAGCAGTTTAGCCGATACGCAGTATTTT. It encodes CASSLADTQYF.

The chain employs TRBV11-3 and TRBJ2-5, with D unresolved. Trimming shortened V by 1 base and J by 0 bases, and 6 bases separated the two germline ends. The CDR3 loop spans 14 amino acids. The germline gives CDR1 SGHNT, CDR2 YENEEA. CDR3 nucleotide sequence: TGTGCCAGCAGCTTAGTTCAGGACCAAGAGACCCAGTACTTC. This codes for CASSLVQDQETQYF.

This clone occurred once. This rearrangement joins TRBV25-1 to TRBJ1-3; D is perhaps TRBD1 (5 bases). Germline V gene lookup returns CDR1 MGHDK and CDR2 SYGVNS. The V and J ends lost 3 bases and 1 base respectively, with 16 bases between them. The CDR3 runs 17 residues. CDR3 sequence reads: CASSDGGRAKSGNTIYF. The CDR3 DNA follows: TGTGCCAGCAGTGACGGTGGCAGGGCGAAATCTGGAAACACCATATATTTT.

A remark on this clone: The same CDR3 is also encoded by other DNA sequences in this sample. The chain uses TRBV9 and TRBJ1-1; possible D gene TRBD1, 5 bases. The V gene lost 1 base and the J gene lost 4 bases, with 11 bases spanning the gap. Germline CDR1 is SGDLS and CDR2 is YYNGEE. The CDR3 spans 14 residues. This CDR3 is CASSVITGSTEAFF. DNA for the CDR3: TGTGCCAGCAGCGTAATAACAGGTTCCACTGAAGCTTTCTTT.